The clone carrying this T cell receptor (beta chain) was detected only once. The entry originates in a study of blood T cell repertoires in COVID-19. As for the study in general: There were acute and convalescent COVID-19 samples, and they came from the United States, Italy and Spain.

The repertoire was sequenced with immunoSEQ multiplex PCR; TCRdb's copy has only in-frame clones and lacks some. Seen here are about 320,000 clones, more than 90% observed once, and the top ten hold 3.9%. The germline CDR1 and CDR2 sequences are MGHRA and YSYEKL. The germline V and J ends were trimmed by 2 bases and 5 bases, with 7 bases remaining between them. The CDR3 loop spans 14 amino acids. The genes are TRBV4-1 and TRBJ1-6; no clear D. This clonotype originated in a woman aged 25 to 39 who had been exposed to COVID-19. The sample was PBMCs or T cells enriched from blood (not recorded which). CDR3 coding DNA: TGCGCCAGCAGCCAATCCGGGGATAATTCACCCCTCCACTTT. Encoded protein: CASSQSGDNSPLHF.